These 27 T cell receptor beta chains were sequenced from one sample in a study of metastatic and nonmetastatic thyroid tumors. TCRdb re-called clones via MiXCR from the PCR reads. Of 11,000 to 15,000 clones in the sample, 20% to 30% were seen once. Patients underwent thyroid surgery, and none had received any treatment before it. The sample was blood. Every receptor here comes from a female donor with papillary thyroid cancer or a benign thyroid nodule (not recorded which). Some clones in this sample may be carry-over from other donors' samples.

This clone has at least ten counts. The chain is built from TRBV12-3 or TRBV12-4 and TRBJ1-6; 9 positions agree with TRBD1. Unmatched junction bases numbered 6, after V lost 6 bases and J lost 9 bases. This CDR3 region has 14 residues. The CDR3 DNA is TGTGCCAGCAGCAAAACAGGGGGCATTTCACCCCTCCACTTT. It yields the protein CASSKTGGISPLHF.

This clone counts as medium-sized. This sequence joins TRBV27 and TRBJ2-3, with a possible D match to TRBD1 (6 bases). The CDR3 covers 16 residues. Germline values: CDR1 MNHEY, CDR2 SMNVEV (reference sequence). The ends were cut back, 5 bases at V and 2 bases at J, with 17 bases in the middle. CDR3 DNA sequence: TGTGCCAGCAGTCGAACAGGGTTTTCCTACACAGATACGCAGTATTTT. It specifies CASSRTGFSYTDTQYF.

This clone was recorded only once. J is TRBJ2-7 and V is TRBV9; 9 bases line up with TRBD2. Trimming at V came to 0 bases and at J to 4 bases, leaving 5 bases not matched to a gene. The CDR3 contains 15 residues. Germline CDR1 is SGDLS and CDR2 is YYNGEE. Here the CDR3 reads CASSVVPSGKYEQYF. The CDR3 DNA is TGTGCCAGCAGCGTAGTCCCTAGCGGGAAGTACGAGCAGTACTTC.

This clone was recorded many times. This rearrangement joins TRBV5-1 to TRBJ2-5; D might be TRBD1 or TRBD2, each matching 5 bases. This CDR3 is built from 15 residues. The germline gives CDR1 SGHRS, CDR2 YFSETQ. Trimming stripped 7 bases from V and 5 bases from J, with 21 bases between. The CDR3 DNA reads TGCGCCAGCTCCCCGGGGACCCTACTGATGGAGACCCAGTACTTC. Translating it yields CASSPGTLLMETQYF.

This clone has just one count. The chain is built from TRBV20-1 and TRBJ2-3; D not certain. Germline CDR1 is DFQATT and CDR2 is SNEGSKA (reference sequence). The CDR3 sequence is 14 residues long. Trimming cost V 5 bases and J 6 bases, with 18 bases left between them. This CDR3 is CSALKTAGLDTQYF. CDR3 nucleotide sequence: TGCAGTGCTTTAAAGACGGCCGGATTGGATACGCAGTATTTT.

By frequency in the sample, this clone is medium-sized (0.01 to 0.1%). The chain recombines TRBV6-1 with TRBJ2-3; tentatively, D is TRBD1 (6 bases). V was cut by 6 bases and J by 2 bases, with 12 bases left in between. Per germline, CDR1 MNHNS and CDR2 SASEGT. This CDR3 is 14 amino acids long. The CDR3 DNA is TGTGCCAGCAGGACAAGGACAGCCACAGATACGCAGTATTTT. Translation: CASRTRTATDTQYF.

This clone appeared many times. CDR3 sequence reads: CASSTDPQETQYF. The CDR3 DNA reads TGCGCCAGCAGCACGGACCCCCAAGAGACCCAGTACTTC. V and J are TRBV5-1 and TRBJ2-5; D is unresolved. From germline, CDR1 is SGHRS and CDR2 YFSETQ. Trimming stripped 4 bases from V and 1 base from J, with 8 bases between. The CDR3 length is 13 residues.

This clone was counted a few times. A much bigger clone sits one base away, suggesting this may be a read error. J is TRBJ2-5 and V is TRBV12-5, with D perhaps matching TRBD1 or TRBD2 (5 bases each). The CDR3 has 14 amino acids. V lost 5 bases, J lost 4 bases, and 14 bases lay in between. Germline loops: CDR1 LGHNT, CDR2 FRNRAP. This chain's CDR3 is CASGHDGAGETQYF. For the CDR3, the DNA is TGTGCTAGTGGTCATGACGGGGCGGGAGAGACCCAGTACTTC.

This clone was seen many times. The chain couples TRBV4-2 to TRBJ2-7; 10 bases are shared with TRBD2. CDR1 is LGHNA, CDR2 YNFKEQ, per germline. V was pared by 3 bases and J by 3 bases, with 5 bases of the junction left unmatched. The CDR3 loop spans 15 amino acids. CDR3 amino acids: CASSHPGTSDYEQYF. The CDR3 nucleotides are TGTGCCAGCAGCCACCCCGGGACTAGCGACTACGAGCAGTACTTC.

The CDR3 DNA follows: TGTGCCAGCAGTTACCCGACTAGCGGGAGGGACGAGCAGTACTTC. It is translated as CASSYPTSGRDEQYF. J is TRBJ2-7 and V is TRBV6-5; TRBD2 matches 14 bases. CDR3 length equals 15 residues. Germline V gene lookup returns CDR1 MNHEY and CDR2 SVGAGI. V shed 2 bases, J shed 5 bases, and the junction held 2 bases outside the gene matches.

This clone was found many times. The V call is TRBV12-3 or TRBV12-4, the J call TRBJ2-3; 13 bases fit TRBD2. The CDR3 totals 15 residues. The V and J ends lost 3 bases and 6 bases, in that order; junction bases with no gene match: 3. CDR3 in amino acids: CASSFTSGGGDTQYF. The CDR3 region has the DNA TGTGCCAGCAGTTTCACTAGCGGGGGGGGGGATACGCAGTATTTT.

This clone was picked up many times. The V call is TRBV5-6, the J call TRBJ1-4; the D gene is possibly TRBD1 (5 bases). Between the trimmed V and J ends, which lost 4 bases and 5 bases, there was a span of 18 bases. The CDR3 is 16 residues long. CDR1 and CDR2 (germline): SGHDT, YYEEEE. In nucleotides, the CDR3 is TGTGCCAGCAGCCTTATCGGGGGTCTATCCAATGAAAAACTGTTTTTT. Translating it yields CASSLIGGLSNEKLFF.

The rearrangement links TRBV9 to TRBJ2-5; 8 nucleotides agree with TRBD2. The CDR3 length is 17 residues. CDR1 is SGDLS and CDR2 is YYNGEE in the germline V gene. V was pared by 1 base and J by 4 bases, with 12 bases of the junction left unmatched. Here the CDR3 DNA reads TGTGCCAGCAGCGTATGTTCGTCTAGCGGGCTGTCAGAGACCCAGTACTTC. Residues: CASSVCSSSGLSETQYF.

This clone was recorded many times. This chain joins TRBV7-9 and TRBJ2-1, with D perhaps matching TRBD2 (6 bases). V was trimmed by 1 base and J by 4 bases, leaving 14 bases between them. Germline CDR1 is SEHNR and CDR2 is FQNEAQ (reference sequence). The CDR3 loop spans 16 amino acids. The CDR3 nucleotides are TGTGCCAGCAGCTTAGGGGCGGGGTCAGGGTACAATGAGCAGTTCTTC. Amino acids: CASSLGAGSGYNEQFF.

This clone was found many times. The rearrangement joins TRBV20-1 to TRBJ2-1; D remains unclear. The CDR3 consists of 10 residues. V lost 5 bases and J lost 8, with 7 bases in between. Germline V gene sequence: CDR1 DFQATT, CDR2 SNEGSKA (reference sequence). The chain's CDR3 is CSALLYEQFF. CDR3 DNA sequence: TGCAGTGCTTTGCTATATGAGCAGTTCTTC.

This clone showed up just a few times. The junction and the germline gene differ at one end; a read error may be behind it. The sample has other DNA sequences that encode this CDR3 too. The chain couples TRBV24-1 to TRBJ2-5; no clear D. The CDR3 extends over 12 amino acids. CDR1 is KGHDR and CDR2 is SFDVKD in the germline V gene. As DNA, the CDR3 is TGTGCCACTAGTGCTGGCAGAGGTACCCAGTACTTC. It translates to CATSAGRGTQYF.

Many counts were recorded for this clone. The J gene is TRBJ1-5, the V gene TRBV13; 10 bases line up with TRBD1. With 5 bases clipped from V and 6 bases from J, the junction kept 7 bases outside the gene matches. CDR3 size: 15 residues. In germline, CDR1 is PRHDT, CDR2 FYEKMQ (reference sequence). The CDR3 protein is CASSSRDRGGQPQHF. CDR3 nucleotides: TGTGCCAGCAGCAGCCGGGACAGGGGAGGTCAGCCCCAGCATTTT. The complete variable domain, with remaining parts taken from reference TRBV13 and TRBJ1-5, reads AAGVIQSPRHLIKEKRETATLKCYPIPRHDTVYWYQQGPGQDPQFLISFYEKMQSDKGSIPDRFSAQQFSDYHSELNMSSLELGDSALYFCASSSRDRGGQPQHFGDGTRLSIL.

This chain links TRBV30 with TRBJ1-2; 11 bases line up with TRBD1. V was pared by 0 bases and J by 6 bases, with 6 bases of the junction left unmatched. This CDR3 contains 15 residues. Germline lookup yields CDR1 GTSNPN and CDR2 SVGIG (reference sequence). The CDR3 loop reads CAWSVGTGGRDGYTF. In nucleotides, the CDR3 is TGTGCCTGGAGTGTAGGGACAGGGGGACGCGATGGCTACACCTTC.

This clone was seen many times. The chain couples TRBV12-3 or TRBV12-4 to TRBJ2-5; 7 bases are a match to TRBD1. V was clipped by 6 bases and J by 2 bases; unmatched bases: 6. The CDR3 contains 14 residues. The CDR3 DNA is TGTGCCAGCAGAGACGGGACAGCTCAAGAGACCCAGTACTTC. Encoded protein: CASRDGTAQETQYF.

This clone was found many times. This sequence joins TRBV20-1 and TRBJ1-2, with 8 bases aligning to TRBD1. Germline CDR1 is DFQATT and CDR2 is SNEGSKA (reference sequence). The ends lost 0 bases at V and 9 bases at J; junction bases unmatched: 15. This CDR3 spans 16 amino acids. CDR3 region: CSARDRLGQGSRSYTF. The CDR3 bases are TGCAGTGCTAGAGATAGGTTAGGACAGGGAAGCCGAAGCTACACCTTC.

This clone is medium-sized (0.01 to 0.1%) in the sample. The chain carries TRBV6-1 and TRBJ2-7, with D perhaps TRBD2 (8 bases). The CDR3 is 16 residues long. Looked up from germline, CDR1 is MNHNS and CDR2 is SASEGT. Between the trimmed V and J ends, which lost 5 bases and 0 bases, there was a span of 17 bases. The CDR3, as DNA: TGTGCCAGCAGTCAGGGGGGCGGGGGGAGCTCCTACGAGCAGTACTTC. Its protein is CASSQGGGGSSYEQYF.

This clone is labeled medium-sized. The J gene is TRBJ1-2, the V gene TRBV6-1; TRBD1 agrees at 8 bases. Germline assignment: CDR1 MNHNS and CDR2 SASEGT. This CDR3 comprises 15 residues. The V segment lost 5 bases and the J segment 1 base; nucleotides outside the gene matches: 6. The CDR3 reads CASSSVDRGNYGYTF. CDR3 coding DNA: TGTGCCAGCAGTTCCGTTGACAGGGGTAACTATGGCTACACCTTC.

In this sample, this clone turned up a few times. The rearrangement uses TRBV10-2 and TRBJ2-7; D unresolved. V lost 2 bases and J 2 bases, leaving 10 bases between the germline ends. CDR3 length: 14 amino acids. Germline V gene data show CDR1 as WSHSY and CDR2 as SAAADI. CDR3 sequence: CASSEPALTYEQYF. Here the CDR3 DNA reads TGCGCCAGCAGTGAGCCGGCATTAACCTACGAGCAGTACTTC.

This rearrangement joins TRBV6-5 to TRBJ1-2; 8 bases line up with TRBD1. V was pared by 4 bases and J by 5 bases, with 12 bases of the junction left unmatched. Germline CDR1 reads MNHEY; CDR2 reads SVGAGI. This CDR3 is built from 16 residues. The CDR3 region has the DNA TGTGCCAGCAGTTCTCGGGTCGGACAGGGAGGATATGGCTACACCTTC. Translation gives CASSSRVGQGGYGYTF.

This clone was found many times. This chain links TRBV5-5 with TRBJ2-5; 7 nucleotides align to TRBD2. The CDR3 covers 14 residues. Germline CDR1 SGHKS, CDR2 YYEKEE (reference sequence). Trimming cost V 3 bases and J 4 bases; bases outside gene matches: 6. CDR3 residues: CASSWGGTLETQYF. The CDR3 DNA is TGTGCCAGCAGCTGGGGGGGTACCTTAGAGACCCAGTACTTC.

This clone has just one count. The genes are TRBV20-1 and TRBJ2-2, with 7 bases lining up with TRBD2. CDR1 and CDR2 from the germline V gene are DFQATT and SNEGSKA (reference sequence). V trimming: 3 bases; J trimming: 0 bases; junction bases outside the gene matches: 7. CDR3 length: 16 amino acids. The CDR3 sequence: CSASLASGTNTGELFF. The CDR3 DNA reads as TGCAGTGCTAGTCTTGCTAGCGGAACGAACACCGGGGAGCTGTTTTTT.

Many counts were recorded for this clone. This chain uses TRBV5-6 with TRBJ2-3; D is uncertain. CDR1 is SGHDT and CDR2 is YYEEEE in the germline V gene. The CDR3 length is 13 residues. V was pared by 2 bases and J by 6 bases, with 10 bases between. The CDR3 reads CASSLRHIDTQYF. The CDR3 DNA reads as TGTGCCAGCAGCTTACGTCATATTGATACGCAGTATTTT.